Below are 27 T cell receptor beta chains sequenced from a single sample in a study of breast tumors, draining lymph nodes, adjacent tissues. A single record per CDR3 protein comes from TCRdb applying MiXCR to the multiplex PCR reads. Of some 130,000 distinct CDR3 sequences listed, roughly 21% are singletons. Breast cancer patients provided tissue from their axillary draining lymph nodes. The sample comprised axillary lymph node tissue. These receptors all come from a female donor with breast cancer. Some clones in this sample may be carry-over from other donors' samples.

This clonotype was counted ten times or more. The chain is built from TRBV10-1 and TRBJ2-3; no clear D gene. Trimming took off 3 bases at V and 4 bases at J, with 5 bases between the two ends. The germline CDR1 and CDR2 sequences are WNHNN and SYGVQD (reference sequence). The CDR3 has 12 residues. The CDR3: CASSENADTQYF. CDR3 nucleotide sequence: TGCGCCAGCAGTGAAAATGCAGATACGCAGTATTTT.

V and J are TRBV20-1 and TRBJ2-4, with a tentative D call TRBD1 (5 bases). The CDR3 extends over 18 amino acids. With 3 bases removed from V and 0 bases from J, the gap between germline ends came to 21 bases. Germline values: CDR1 DFQATT, CDR2 SNEGSKA (reference sequence). The CDR3 coding sequence is TGCAGTGCTAGCCTGGGGTCAGGGTGGACGGTAGCCAAAAACATTCAGTACTTC. This gives the protein CSASLGSGWTVAKNIQYF.

This clonotype was recorded many times. The chain joins TRBV19 to TRBJ2-1; D is possibly TRBD2 (6 bases). CDR1 and CDR2 (germline): LNHDA, SQIVND (reference sequence). CDR3 size: 16 residues. Trimming removed 8 bases at V and 2 bases at J, with 19 bases between. CDR3 nucleotides: TGTGCCAGTGCTATCGGGGGAGCCCCCCCCTACAATGAGCAGTTCTTC. Translating it yields CASAIGGAPPYNEQFF.

This clonotype was detected ten times or more. The CDR3 is CASSLAGQGQPQHF. CDR3 nucleotide sequence: TGTGCCAGCAGCTTGGCTGGGCAGGGGCAGCCCCAGCATTTT. The chain has TRBV5-5 and TRBJ1-5, with TRBD1 as a possible D gene (6 bases). The CDR3 is 14 residues long. The germline CDR1 and CDR2 sequences are SGHKS and YYEKEE (reference sequence). V lost 0 bases to trimming and J lost 7 bases, with 11 bases between them.

This clonotype was observed at least ten times. The chain is built from TRBV5-1 and TRBJ1-6; D is perhaps TRBD1 (5 bases). V shed 1 base and J shed 2 bases, with 7 bases lying between them. Germline V gives CDR1 SGHRS, CDR2 YFSETQ. The CDR3 is made up of 15 amino acids. The CDR3 bases are TGCGCCAGCAGCTTGACGGGACCCTATAATTCACCCCTCCACTTT. It translates to CASSLTGPYNSPLHF.

The table lists this clonotype with a count of one. A much bigger clone sits one base away, suggesting this may be a read error. V is TRBV5-5 and J is TRBJ2-5; the D is unclear. The CDR3 totals 13 residues. Per germline, CDR1 SGHKS and CDR2 YYEKEE (reference sequence). CDR3: CASGLTTQETQYF. CDR3 sequence (DNA): TGTGCCAGCGGCTTAACCACTCAAGAGACCCAGTACTTC.

This clonotype was found a few times. The CDR3 nucleotides read TGTGCCAGCAGCCAAGTAGGGACAGCGGGCCCATGGGTGGAGCAGTTCTTC. Its translation is CASSQVGTAGPWVEQFF. The rearrangement uses TRBV4-2 and TRBJ2-1; weak D call: TRBD1 (7 bases). CDR3 length: 17 residues. The germline gives CDR1 LGHNA, CDR2 YNFKEQ. Trimming took off 1 base at V and 10 bases at J, with 23 bases between the two ends.

For this clonotype: A much larger clone differs from this one at a single base, so this may be a read error. The gene calls are TRBV5-1 and TRBJ2-7, with 7 bases fitting TRBD1. Per the germline V gene, CDR1 is SGHRS and CDR2 is YFSETQ. J gave up 2 bases and V 5 bases, and 7 bases lay outside the gene matches. This CDR3 has 14 residues. CDR3 sequence reads: CASRGQASAYEQYF. CDR3 sequence (DNA): TGCGCCAGCAGAGGACAGGCGAGCGCCTACGAGCAGTACTTC.

This clonotype has a count of ten or more. CDR3 DNA: TGCAGTGCCACTAGCGAGCTCACAGATACGCAGTATTTT. It codes for CSATSELTDTQYF. The chain employs TRBV20-1 and TRBJ2-3; TRBD2 matches at 7 bases. V was pared by 6 bases and J by 2 bases, with 5 bases of the junction left unmatched. The germline V gene encodes CDR1 DFQATT and CDR2 SNEGSKA (reference sequence). The CDR3 length is 13 residues.

The sample holds many counts of this clonotype. This chain uses TRBV11-2 with TRBJ1-5; the D is unclear. Trimming pared 2 bases from V and 6 bases from J, leaving 8 bases between. The CDR3 contains 13 residues. From germline, CDR1 is SGHAT and CDR2 FQNNGV. This CDR3 reads CASSLLGGQPQHF. Written as DNA, the CDR3 is TGTGCCAGCAGCTTACTCGGTGGTCAGCCCCAGCATTTT.

Worth noting for this clonotype: This may be a read error: a much more frequent sequence differs by one nucleotide. The rearrangement uses TRBV19 and TRBJ1-3; D is ambiguous. The CDR3 runs to 17 residues. Per germline, CDR1 LNHDA and CDR2 SQIVND (reference sequence). V was pared by 7 bases and J by 1 base, with 20 bases between. CDR3 bases: TGTGCCAGTATTATGGCCGGTGGGAGCCCGTCTGGAAACACCATATATTTT. Translation: CASIMAGGSPSGNTIYF.

This clonotype came up many times. The chain uses TRBV29-1 and TRBJ2-3, with 10 bases lining up with TRBD2. The CDR3 extends over 15 amino acids. Trimming at V came to 0 bases and at J to 4 bases, leaving 4 bases not matched to a gene. CDR1 SQVTM and CDR2 ANQGSEA come from the germline V gene. CDR3 sequence: CSVEESGRAPDTQYF. For the CDR3, the DNA is TGCAGCGTTGAAGAAAGCGGGAGGGCCCCAGATACGCAGTATTTT.

This clonotype was recorded at least ten times. The V gene is TRBV5-4, the J gene TRBJ2-7; TRBD2 agrees at 13 bases. Germline loops: CDR1 SGHNT, CDR2 YYREEE (reference sequence). The ends lost 4 bases at V and 6 bases at J; junction bases unmatched: 10. CDR3 length equals 16 residues. CDR3 sequence reads: CASSRTSGSNGLEQYF. The CDR3 DNA reads as TGTGCCAGCAGCCGGACTAGCGGGAGTAATGGTCTCGAGCAGTACTTC.

This clonotype was picked up many times. This chain links TRBV4-1 with TRBJ2-1, with D hard to call. With 1 base removed from V and 3 bases from J, the gap between germline ends came to 7 bases. The germline CDR1 and CDR2 sequences are MGHRA and YSYEKL. The CDR3 totals 14 residues. Here the CDR3 reads CASSQGSFYNEQFF. CDR3 DNA sequence: TGCGCCAGCAGCCAAGGCAGTTTCTACAATGAGCAGTTCTTC.

This clonotype was seen at least ten times. The chain uses TRBV30 and TRBJ1-4; D call uncertain. Germline V gene lookup returns CDR1 GTSNPN and CDR2 SVGIG (reference sequence). The CDR3 contains 12 residues. V lost 0 bases, J lost 6 bases, and 5 bases lay in between. CDR3 amino acids: CAWSVIDEKLFF. The CDR3 nucleotides are TGTGCCTGGAGTGTAATTGATGAAAAACTGTTTTTT.

In its sample, this clonotype was seen many times. DNA of the CDR3: TGTGCCAGCACCCATCACTACGAGCAGTACTTC. Amino acid sequence: CASTHHYEQYF. The J gene is TRBJ2-7, the V gene TRBV6-1; D gene uncertain. The CDR3 totals 11 residues. The V end was cut by 7 bases, the J end by 3 bases, with 7 bases between. Germline V gene data show CDR1 as MNHNS and CDR2 as SASEGT.

This clonotype was picked up many times. This rearrangement joins TRBV30 to TRBJ1-4, with TRBD1 as a possible D gene (5 bases). The V and J ends lost 1 base and 4 bases respectively, with 10 bases between them. The CDR3 extends over 14 amino acids. Germline assignment: CDR1 GTSNPN and CDR2 SVGIG (reference sequence). The CDR3 reads CAWSGGVNNEKLFF. In DNA, the CDR3 is TGTGCCTGGAGTGGAGGGGTAAATAATGAAAAACTGTTTTTT. The whole variable domain, filled in from reference TRBV30 and TRBJ1-4, reads SQTIHQWPATLVQPVGSPLSLECTVEGTSNPNLYWYRQAAGRGLQLLFYSVGIGQISSEVPQNLSASRPQDRQFILSSKKLLLSDSGFYLCAWSGGVNNEKLFFGSGTQLSVL.

This clonotype was seen at least ten times. The chain employs TRBV20-1 and TRBJ2-3; D not certain. There are 9 residues in the CDR3. Germline V CDR1 and CDR2: DFQATT, SNEGSKA (reference sequence). The CDR3 nucleotides are TGCAGCCTCTGGGATACGCAGTATTTT. Translation: CSLWDTQYF.

This clonotype was seen repeatedly, ten times or more. The chain has TRBV5-4 and TRBJ2-7; 9 bases align to TRBD1. The length of the CDR3 is 14 residues. Trimming at V came to 3 bases and at J to 3 bases, leaving 4 bases not matched to a gene. CDR1 is SGHNT and CDR2 is YYREEE in the germline V gene (reference sequence). The CDR3 DNA sequence: TGTGCCAGCAGCTCCGGACAGGGGTACTACGAGCAGTACTTC. This translates into CASSSGQGYYEQYF.

This clonotype was recorded many times. The chain combines TRBV20-1 with TRBJ2-1, with unresolved D. V lost 3 bases and J lost 3, with 15 bases in between. CDR3 length: 15 residues. Germline V lookup: CDR1 DFQATT, CDR2 SNEGSKA (reference sequence). CDR3 sequence (DNA): TGCAGTGCTAGGGCACCGGGCCTTAACTACAATGAGCAGTTCTTC. Translating it yields CSARAPGLNYNEQFF.

This clonotype was observed a few times. The J gene is TRBJ2-4, the V gene TRBV20-1; the match to TRBD2 covers 10 bases. Germline CDR1 DFQATT, CDR2 SNEGSKA (reference sequence). CDR3 length equals 17 residues. Trimming cost V 3 bases and J 1 base; bases outside gene matches: 9. The CDR3 bases are TGCAGTGCTAGCGGAAGCGGGGGGGCCGGGGCCAAAAACATTCAGTACTTC. Its protein product is CSASGSGGAGAKNIQYF.

This clonotype was detected ten times or more. The chain is built from TRBV19 and TRBJ2-3, with TRBD2 matching over 10 bases. The CDR3 runs to 16 residues. Germline V CDR1 and CDR2: LNHDA, SQIVND (reference sequence). J was trimmed by 4 bases and V by 4 bases; bases with no gene match: 8. DNA for the CDR3: TGTGCCAGTAGTACGGCTAGCGGGGGCCCTCCAGATACGCAGTATTTT. Encoded protein: CASSTASGGPPDTQYF.

Notes on this clonotype: Just one base apart from a much larger clone, this may be a read error. The rearrangement uses TRBV6-6 and TRBJ2-1; 16 positions agree with TRBD2. This CDR3 has 16 residues. The V gene's germline CDR1 is MNHNY and CDR2 SVGAGI (reference sequence). CDR3 DNA: TGTGCCAGCAGTTACTCGGGACTAGCGGGGGGGAATGAGCAGCTCTTC. The encoded protein is CASSYSGLAGGNEQLF.

A word on this clonotype: A much larger clone sits a single nucleotide away, making a read error possible. The genes are TRBV27 and TRBJ2-7; D gene uncertain. Germline lookup yields CDR1 MNHEY and CDR2 SMNVEV (reference sequence). This CDR3 spans 14 amino acids. The CDR3 loop reads CASSSANISYERYF. The DNA of the CDR3 is TGTGCCAGCAGTTCAGCGAACATCTCCTACGAGCGGTACTTC.

The sample holds many counts of this clonotype. The chain links TRBV20-1 to TRBJ2-5, with a possible D match to TRBD2 (6 bases). The CDR3 is 13 residues long. Trimming took 0 bases from V and 5 from J, leaving 10 bases between them. The V gene's germline CDR1 is DFQATT and CDR2 SNEGSKA (reference sequence). CDR3 region: CSAREGGVETQYF. The CDR3 DNA follows: TGCAGTGCTAGAGAGGGGGGAGTTGAGACCCAGTACTTC.

This clonotype was counted ten times or more. The genes are TRBV5-1 and TRBJ2-3; D may be TRBD2 (5 bases). The germline gives CDR1 SGHRS, CDR2 YFSETQ. V was clipped by 2 bases and J by 2 bases, with 9 bases between them. The CDR3 is made up of 14 amino acids. The CDR3 spells CASSFSSPTDTQYF. CDR3 in DNA: TGCGCCAGCAGCTTTTCTAGCCCCACAGATACGCAGTATTTT. Complete variable domain (other parts from reference TRBV5-1 and TRBJ2-3): KAGVTQTPRYLIKTRGQQVTLSCSPISGHRSVSWYQQTPGQGLQFLFEYFSETQRNKGNFPGRFSGRQFSNSRSEMNVSTLELGDSALYLCASSFSSPTDTQYFGPGTRLTVL.

This clonotype occurred a few times. Given a much more abundant clone one base away, this may be a read error. The V call is TRBV12-3 or TRBV12-4, the J call TRBJ2-6, with D maybe TRBD1 (6 bases). This CDR3 comprises 14 residues. CDR3 sequence: CTSRGSSGANVLTF. In DNA, the CDR3 is TGTACCAGCAGGGGTAGCTCTGGGGCCAACGTCCTGACTTTC.